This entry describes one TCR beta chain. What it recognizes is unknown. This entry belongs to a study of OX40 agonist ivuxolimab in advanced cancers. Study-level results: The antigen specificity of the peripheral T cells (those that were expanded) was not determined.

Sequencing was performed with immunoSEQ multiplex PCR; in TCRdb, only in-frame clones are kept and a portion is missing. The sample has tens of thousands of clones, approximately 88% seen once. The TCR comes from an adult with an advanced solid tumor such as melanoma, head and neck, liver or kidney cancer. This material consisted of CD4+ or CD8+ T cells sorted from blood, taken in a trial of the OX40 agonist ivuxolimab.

CDR3 in amino acids: CASSPGAGGTTDTQYF. CDR3 sequence (DNA): TGTGCCAGCAGCCCGGGGGCGGGGGGAACCACAGATACGCAGTATTTT. The genes are TRBV7-3 and TRBJ2-3; 8 positions agree with TRBD2. This CDR3 spans 16 amino acids. The V gene end was trimmed by 5 bases and the J gene end by 2 bases; junction bases not matched to a gene: 9. Per germline, CDR1 SGHTA and CDR2 FQGTGA. The full variable domain, with the rest looked up from reference TRBV7-3 and TRBJ2-3, is GAGVSQTPSNKVTEKGKYVELRCDPISGHTALYWYRQSLGQGPEFLIYFQGTGAADDSGLPNDRFFAVRPEGSVSTLKIQRTERGDSAVYLCASSPGAGGTTDTQYFGPGTRLTVL.